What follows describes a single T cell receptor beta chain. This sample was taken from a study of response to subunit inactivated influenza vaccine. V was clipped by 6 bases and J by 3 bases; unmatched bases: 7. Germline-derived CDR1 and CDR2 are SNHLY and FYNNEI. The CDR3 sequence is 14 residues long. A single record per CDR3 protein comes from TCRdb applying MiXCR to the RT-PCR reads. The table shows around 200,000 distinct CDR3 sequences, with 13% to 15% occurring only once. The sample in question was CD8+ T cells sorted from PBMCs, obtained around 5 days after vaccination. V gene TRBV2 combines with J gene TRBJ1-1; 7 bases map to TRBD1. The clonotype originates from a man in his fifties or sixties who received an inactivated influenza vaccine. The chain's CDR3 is CASSRDSLDTEAFF. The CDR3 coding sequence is TGTGCCAGCAGCCGGGACAGCCTGGACACTGAAGCTTTCTTT.